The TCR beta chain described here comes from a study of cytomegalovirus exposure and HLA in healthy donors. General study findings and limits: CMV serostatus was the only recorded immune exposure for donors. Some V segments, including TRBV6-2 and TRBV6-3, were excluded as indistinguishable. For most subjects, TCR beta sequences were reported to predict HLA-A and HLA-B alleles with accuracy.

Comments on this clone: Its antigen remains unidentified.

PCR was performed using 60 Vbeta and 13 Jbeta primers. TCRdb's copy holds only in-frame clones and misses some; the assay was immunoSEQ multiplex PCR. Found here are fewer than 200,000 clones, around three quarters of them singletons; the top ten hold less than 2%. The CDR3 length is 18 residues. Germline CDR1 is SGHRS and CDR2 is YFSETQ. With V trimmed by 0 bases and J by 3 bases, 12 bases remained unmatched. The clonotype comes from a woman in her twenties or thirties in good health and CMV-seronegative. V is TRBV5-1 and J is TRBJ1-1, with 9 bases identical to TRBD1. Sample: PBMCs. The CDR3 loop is CASSLGPPGQGLDTEAFF. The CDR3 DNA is TGCGCCAGCAGCTTGGGGCCCCCGGGACAGGGTCTGGACACTGAAGCTTTCTTT.